A single sample is the source of the 3 T cell receptor beta chains below, sequenced in a study of shared clonotypes between healthy human individuals. Data came from immunoSEQ multiplex PCR; TCRdb stores just in-frame clones and leaves some out. The sample holds around 500,000 clones, approximately 80% seen once. Sequencing used PBMCs. These receptors all come from a woman in her forties in good health. Some clones in this sample may be carry-over from other donors' samples.

The chain carries TRBV10-2 and TRBJ2-5, with TRBD2 identical over 7 bases. There are 16 residues in the CDR3. The V gene end was trimmed by 5 bases and the J gene end by 5 bases; junction bases not matched to a gene: 14. The germline V gene encodes CDR1 WSHSY and CDR2 SAAADI. The CDR3 DNA sequence: TGCGCCAGCAGTCCCCAGCTGGGGAGGGGCGGCGAGACCCAGTACTTC. Encoded protein: CASSPQLGRGGETQYF.

In its sample, this clone was seen once. V usage is TRBV28 and J usage is TRBJ2-7; 9 bases line up with TRBD1. In germline, CDR1 is MDHEN, CDR2 SYDVKM. This CDR3 region has 16 residues. Losses at the gene ends were 4 bases for V and 4 bases for J; bases not matched to a gene: 11. The CDR3 sequence is CASSSLGTGPGYEQYF. CDR3 coding DNA: TGTGCCAGCAGTTCCCTAGGGACAGGGCCGGGGTACGAGCAGTACTTC. The entire variable domain, with the rest obtained from reference TRBV28 and TRBJ2-7, is as follows: DVKVTQSSRYLVKRTGEKVFLECVQDMDHENMFWYRQDPGLGLRLIYFSYDVKMKEKGDIPEGYSVSREKKERFSLILESASTNQTSMYLCASSSLGTGPGYEQYFGPGTRLTVT.

V is TRBV27 and J is TRBJ1-2; D is unclear. Germline assignment: CDR1 MNHEY and CDR2 SMNVEV (reference sequence). The length of the CDR3 is 13 residues. V lost 0 bases, J lost 4 bases, and 6 bases lay in between. CDR3 in DNA: TGTGCCAGCAGTTTATCGGCTGGCTATGGCTACACCTTC. It encodes CASSLSAGYGYTF.